This passage covers 24 T cell receptor beta chains from one sample sequenced in a study of early stage breast cancer tumors (TCRdb year 2017). The method was the immunoSEQ multiplex PCR assay. The source is immuneACCESS, and TCRdb retained only in-frame sequences with V and J called. Part of the clones is not carried over; for the studies checked, unresolved V genes explain less than half of this, and the remainder is unexplained. Here the sample has 45,000 to 65,000 clones; around 80% occur a single time. 3% to 3.5% of the sample lies in the top ten. The sequencing input was blood. The receptors here all came from a person between 35 and 49 years old with breast cancer.

This chain connects TRBV2 to TRBJ2-1; 10 bases are shared with TRBD2. The CDR3 totals 16 residues. Germline V gives CDR1 SNHLY, CDR2 FYNNEI. V shed 3 bases and J 5 bases; nucleotides not matched to a gene: 7. CDR3 sequence (DNA): TGTGCCAGCAGTGACAGGGAAGCGGGAGGGCACAATGAGCAGTTCTTC. Residues: CASSDREAGGHNEQFF. Drawing the rest from reference TRBV2 and TRBJ2-1, the complete variable domain is EPEVTQTPSHQVTQMGQEVILRCVPISNHLYFYWYRQILGQKVEFLVSFYNNEISEKSEIFDDQFSVERPDGSNFTLKIRSTKLEDSAMYFCASSDREAGGHNEQFFGPGTRLTVL.

This clone was counted between two and nine times. This rearrangement joins TRBV6-5 to TRBJ2-1; a weak D match, TRBD1 (6 bases). Germline lookup yields CDR1 MNHEY and CDR2 SVGAGI. The CDR3 sequence is 14 residues long. V was pared by 4 bases and J by 8 bases, with 15 bases between. The CDR3 DNA reads TGTGCCAGCAGTTCCCAACGGGGACAAGATGAGCAGTTCTTC. As protein: CASSSQRGQDEQFF.

The chain links TRBV19 to TRBJ2-2; the D gene is possibly TRBD2 (6 bases). The CDR3 has 16 amino acids. V was clipped by 4 bases and J by 4 bases, with 16 bases between them. From germline, CDR1 is LNHDA and CDR2 SQIVND (reference sequence). CDR3 residues: CASSNRGVEGTGELFF. DNA of the CDR3: TGTGCCAGTAGTAACAGAGGCGTGGAGGGCACCGGGGAGCTGTTTTTT.

The chain has TRBV4-1 and TRBJ2-1; the match to TRBD1 covers 7 bases. Per the germline V gene, CDR1 is MGHRA and CDR2 is YSYEKL. The CDR3 is 15 amino acids. Unmatched junction bases numbered 7, after V lost 3 bases and J lost 5 bases. The CDR3 DNA follows: TGCGCCAGCAGCCAGACAGGGATTGGCCACAATGAGCAGTTCTTC. It is translated as CASSQTGIGHNEQFF.

The chain is built from TRBV7-2 and TRBJ2-5; 15 bases match TRBD2. The CDR3 covers 16 residues. With V trimmed by 5 bases and J by 5 bases, 6 bases remained unmatched. Germline V gene sequence: CDR1 SGHTA, CDR2 FQGNSA. The CDR3 loop reads CASSGGLAGGRETQYF. The CDR3 region has the DNA TGTGCCAGCAGCGGAGGACTAGCGGGAGGGCGGGAGACCCAGTACTTC. Based on the CDR3 plus reference TRBV7-2 and TRBJ2-5, the full variable domain is GAGVSQSPSNKVTEKGKDVELRCDPISGHTALYWYRQSLGQGLEFLIYFQGNSAPDKSGLPSDRFSAERTGGSVSTLTIQRTQQEDSAVYLCASSGGLAGGRETQYFGPGTRLLVL.

The genes are TRBV5-4 and TRBJ2-6, with unresolved D. The germline V and J ends were trimmed by 2 bases and 0 bases, with 9 bases remaining between them. Germline V gene lookup returns CDR1 SGHNT and CDR2 YYREEE (reference sequence). This CDR3 has 16 residues. CDR3 residues: CASSLTAHSGANVLTF. The CDR3 bases are TGTGCCAGCAGCTTAACAGCGCACTCTGGGGCCAACGTCCTGACTTTC.

Comment on this clone: At one boundary the junction diverges from the germline segment, which might be a read error. The chain joins TRBV7-7 to TRBJ2-5; the match to TRBD1 covers 12 bases. CDR3 length equals 16 residues. Looked up from germline, CDR1 is SSHAT and CDR2 is FNYEAQ (reference sequence). The CDR3 DNA sequence: TGTGCTAGCAGCTCCGGGACAGGGGGCAGTAGGGAGACCCAGTACTTC. Translated: CASSSGTGGSRETQYF.

The sample holds a few counts of this clone. The chain combines TRBV19 with TRBJ1-5; TRBD1 matches 9 bases. The V gene's germline CDR1 is LNHDA and CDR2 SQIVND (reference sequence). With V trimmed by 8 bases and J by 6 bases, 5 bases remained unmatched. This CDR3 region has 13 residues. The CDR3 is CASWDRVGQPQHF. In DNA form, the CDR3 reads TGTGCCAGTTGGGACAGGGTTGGTCAGCCCCAGCATTTT. Full variable domain (outside the CDR3, taken from reference TRBV19 and TRBJ1-5): DGGITQSPKYLFRKEGQNVTLSCEQNLNHDAMYWYRQDPGQGLRLIYYSQIVNDFQKGDIAEGYSVSREKKESFPLTVTSAQKNPTAFYLCASWDRVGQPQHFGDGTRLSIL.

V usage is TRBV6-5 and J usage is TRBJ2-5; D possibly corresponds to TRBD1 (6 bases). The CDR3 spans 13 residues. Germline lookup yields CDR1 MNHEY and CDR2 SVGAGI. Trimming left V 2 bases short and J 5 bases short, with 9 bases between. The CDR3 region has the DNA TGTGCCAGCAGTTACACAGGGAAGGAGACCCAGTACTTC. Encoded protein: CASSYTGKETQYF.

This clone was detected a few times. This chain uses TRBV30 with TRBJ2-1; 8 positions agree with TRBD2. Losses at the gene ends were 5 bases for V and 4 bases for J; bases not matched to a gene: 10. CDR1 and CDR2 from the germline V gene are GTSNPN and SVGIG (reference sequence). This CDR3 has 15 residues. As DNA, the CDR3 is TGTGCCTGGGCCGCCTCAGCGGGAGTGTACAATGAGCAGTTCTTC. Its protein product is CAWAASAGVYNEQFF.

The chain joins TRBV19 to TRBJ2-3, with a tentative D call TRBD1 (6 bases). Germline V CDR1 and CDR2: LNHDA, SQIVND (reference sequence). This CDR3 is 14 amino acids long. Between the trimmed V and J ends, which lost 4 bases and 2 bases, there was a span of 10 bases. CDR3 sequence: CASSTNRDTDTQYF. The CDR3 DNA reads TGTGCCAGTAGTACCAACAGGGACACAGATACGCAGTATTTT.

This chain uses TRBV30 with TRBJ2-5; D is possibly TRBD1 or TRBD2 (5 bases each). The ends were cut back, 0 bases at V and 2 bases at J, with 13 bases in the middle. The CDR3 runs 15 residues. Germline lookup yields CDR1 GTSNPN and CDR2 SVGIG (reference sequence). In DNA form, the CDR3 reads TGTGCCTGGAGTGTATCGGGGCAACAACAAGAGACCCAGTACTTC. Protein: CAWSVSGQQQETQYF.

The chain couples TRBV5-1 to TRBJ2-5, with D uncertain. CDR3 length: 14 residues. Looked up from germline, CDR1 is SGHRS and CDR2 is YFSETQ. Trimming pared 4 bases from V and 2 bases from J, leaving 12 bases between. This chain's CDR3 is CASSPPMEQETQYF. The DNA of the CDR3 is TGCGCCAGCAGCCCACCGATGGAACAAGAGACCCAGTACTTC.

This clone was picked up one time. This chain links TRBV6-1 with TRBJ2-4; 8 nucleotides match TRBD1. The germline CDR1 and CDR2 sequences are MNHNS and SASEGT. The V gene end was trimmed by 1 base and the J gene end by 8 bases; junction bases not matched to a gene: 7. The CDR3 runs 15 residues. CDR3 DNA sequence: TGTGCCAGCAGTGAAGTGCTACAGGGGGTGGACATTCAGTACTTC. It specifies CASSEVLQGVDIQYF.

The chain combines TRBV5-1 with TRBJ1-2; D gene uncertain. V was trimmed by 2 bases and J by 0 bases, leaving 8 bases between them. The CDR3 is 14 amino acids. Germline assignment: CDR1 SGHRS and CDR2 YFSETQ. The CDR3 DNA sequence: TGCGCCAGCAGCTTCGGAGGAGCTAACTATGGCTACACCTTC. The encoded protein is CASSFGGANYGYTF.

This clone turned up a few times. The CDR3 spells CSVAQENQETQYF. CDR3 DNA: TGCAGCGTTGCACAGGAGAACCAAGAGACCCAGTACTTC. This rearrangement joins TRBV29-1 to TRBJ2-5; the D gene is possibly TRBD1 (5 bases). CDR3 length equals 13 residues. Trimming pared 4 bases from V and 0 bases from J, leaving 9 bases between. The germline V gene encodes CDR1 SQVTM and CDR2 ANQGSEA.

This chain uses TRBV13 with TRBJ2-5; D remains unclear. Per the germline V gene, CDR1 is PRHDT and CDR2 is FYEKMQ (reference sequence). Trimming took 3 bases from V and 1 from J, leaving 3 bases between them. This CDR3 region has 12 residues. For the CDR3, the DNA is TGTGCCAGCAGCTTGGGCCAAGAGACCCAGTACTTC. Its protein is CASSLGQETQYF.

The genes are TRBV18 and TRBJ2-7; 7 nucleotides line up with TRBD2. The germline CDR1 and CDR2 sequences are KGHSH and LQKENI. V was pared by 2 bases and J by 0 bases, with 4 bases of the junction left unmatched. CDR3 size: 15 residues. The chain's CDR3 is CASSPGTISSYEQYF. The CDR3 DNA is TGTGCCAGCTCACCAGGGACTATTAGCTCCTACGAGCAGTACTTC.

This clone was observed a single time. This chain uses TRBV10-3 with TRBJ2-3, with unresolved D. Between the trimmed V and J ends, which lost 0 bases and 3 bases, there was a span of 10 bases. Germline values: CDR1 ENHRY, CDR2 SYGVKD. This CDR3 region has 15 residues. The CDR3, as DNA: TGTGCCATCAGTGAGTCCTTAGGACGAACAGATACGCAGTATTTT. Its translation is CAISESLGRTDTQYF.

The chain links TRBV18 to TRBJ2-7, with a tentative D call TRBD1 (6 bases). Between the trimmed V and J ends, which lost 1 base and 6 bases, there was a span of 16 bases. This CDR3 is 15 amino acids long. From germline, CDR1 is KGHSH and CDR2 LQKENI. CDR3 sequence reads: CASSPREGGLGEQYF. The CDR3 DNA sequence: TGTGCCAGCTCACCACGGGAAGGGGGTCTTGGCGAGCAGTACTTC.

The gene calls are TRBV27 and TRBJ2-5; D gene unclear. CDR1 is MNHEY, CDR2 SMNVEV, per germline (reference sequence). The CDR3 consists of 15 residues. The V end lost 0 bases, the J end lost 5 bases, and 13 bases lay between the germline ends. The CDR3 region is CASSLSGLLGETQYF. The CDR3 DNA follows: TGTGCCAGCAGTTTATCAGGTTTGCTCGGGGAGACCCAGTACTTC.

This chain connects TRBV7-2 to TRBJ2-2, with 9 bases fitting TRBD2. CDR1 SGHTA and CDR2 FQGNSA come from the germline V gene. The CDR3 spans 15 residues. J gave up 5 bases and V 4 bases, and 5 bases lay outside the gene matches. CDR3 sequence reads: CASSSSGIRTGELFF. The CDR3 nucleotides read TGTGCCAGCAGCTCTAGCGGGATAAGAACCGGGGAGCTGTTTTTT. Using reference TRBV7-2 and TRBJ2-2 for the parts outside the CDR3, the full variable domain is GAGVSQSPSNKVTEKGKDVELRCDPISGHTALYWYRQSLGQGLEFLIYFQGNSAPDKSGLPSDRFSAERTGGSVSTLTIQRTQQEDSAVYLCASSSSGIRTGELFFGEGSRLTVL.

The V gene is TRBV5-1, the J gene TRBJ2-3; 9 nucleotides agree with TRBD1. V was pared by 2 bases and J by 3 bases, with 1 base of the junction left unmatched. The CDR3 extends over 14 amino acids. From germline, CDR1 is SGHRS and CDR2 YFSETQ. CDR3 sequence (DNA): TGCGCCAGCAGCTTCGGGACAGGGACAGATACGCAGTATTTT. It yields the protein CASSFGTGTDTQYF.

The chain joins TRBV19 to TRBJ2-1, with 7 bases lining up with TRBD2. The CDR3 has 15 amino acids. The germline gives CDR1 LNHDA, CDR2 SQIVND (reference sequence). V gave up 1 base and J gave up 7 bases; unmatched junction bases: 7. In nucleotides, the CDR3 is TGTGCCAGTAGTATAGTGGCTAGCGGCAAAAATGAGCAGTTCTTC. Its protein product is CASSIVASGKNEQFF.